A selection of T cell receptor beta chains follows, all from one sample in a study of T cell changes during pregnancy in multiple sclerosis. Repertoires were generated with immunoSEQ multiplex PCR, while TCRdb's copy carries only in-frame clones and drops some. Of around 100,000 clones listed, 90% to 95% are singletons. Sequenced material: peripheral blood, taken before pregnancy. These receptors came from a female donor with multiple sclerosis, enrolled in a pregnancy study. Both conserved end residues are trimmed from each CDR3.

ASSLGTSGLNTQY	TRBV5-1	TRBJ2-3
AWSAGQGLNQPQH	TRBV30	TRBJ1-5
ASSGLTRDYT	TRBV27	TRBJ1-2
ASSLSRGGTEAF	TRBV27	TRBJ1-1
ASSFGREGYEQY	TRBV7-9	TRBJ2-7
ASSWGTSFYEQY	TRBV5-6	TRBJ2-7
ASSDSGTSYEQY	TRBV6-5	TRBJ2-7
ASTQGNEQF	TRBV19	TRBJ2-1
ASSHLLAGGPYEQY	TRBV27	TRBJ2-7
ASHPTSGRAGTGELF	TRBV19	TRBJ2-2
ASSILPGQGYSNQPQH	TRBV19	TRBJ1-5
ASSFTSGRARDKNIQY	TRBV5-1	TRBJ2-4
ASSLRGRAYTDTQY	TRBV7-2	TRBJ2-3
ASSFDSYGYT	TRBV7-2	TRBJ1-2
ASSTDRWNEKLF	TRBV19	TRBJ1-4
AWLEGNPPYEQY	TRBV30	TRBJ2-7
ASSVASGRAAYEQY	TRBV2	TRBJ2-7
ASSRPPFDRGNTEAF	TRBV7-2	TRBJ1-1
ASSLSGLAGESEQF	TRBV4-1	TRBJ2-1
AISKVNTGVGDTIY	TRBV10-3	TRBJ1-3
ASSVGTGDGEQF	TRBV6-1	TRBJ2-1
ASSFPGLSYEQY	TRBV7-2	TRBJ2-7
ASRRDRTTRNYGYT	TRBV2	TRBJ1-2
ASSDGVGGVPYNEQF	TRBV6-1	TRBJ2-1
ASTPTGGASNYGYT	TRBV5-1	TRBJ1-2
ASSEIDRTYEQY	TRBV6-1	TRBJ2-7
ASRYPGGSGYT	TRBV27	TRBJ1-2
ASSLGPGQGGTSSYNEQF	TRBV27	TRBJ2-1
ASSQDFTGELF	TRBV4-3	TRBJ2-2
ASRPGQRSQPQH	TRBV27	TRBJ1-5
ASSFSAGTYEQY	TRBV7-9	TRBJ2-7
ASSITGNTIY	TRBV13	TRBJ1-3
ASSLGQGSSYEQY	TRBV7-6	TRBJ2-7
ASSKKRDSYNEQF	TRBV10-1	TRBJ2-1
ASSEAWDYEQF	TRBV2	TRBJ2-1
ASRSYGSAVTNEKLF	TRBV19	TRBJ1-4
ASTHEGRTEAF	TRBV19	TRBJ1-1
ATGQSYGYT	TRBV7-2	TRBJ1-2
AWRAGVSTDTQY	TRBV30	TRBJ2-3
ASRDRVGTEAF	TRBV6-1	TRBJ1-1
SVLKTEAYEQY	TRBV29-1	TRBJ2-7
ASSLVRNTEAF	TRBV27	TRBJ1-1
ASSSAGPSVLGFSYEQY	TRBV5-5	TRBJ2-7
ASSLKLVGGHNEQF	TRBV5-6	TRBJ2-1
ASSHRRESGVEQY	TRBV4-1	TRBJ2-7
ASSQELWGVGNTEAF	TRBV4-1	TRBJ1-1
ASSPRTGGKTF	TRBV5-4	TRBJ1-1
ASSLGRGTEAF	TRBV5-6	TRBJ1-1
ASRGTGRETQY	TRBV25-1	TRBJ2-5
ASSQADRGRSNTGELF	TRBV4-3	TRBJ2-2
ASSAFSSGTGRDEQY	TRBV6-1	TRBJ2-7
ASSIGAVYEQY	TRBV19	TRBJ2-7
ASSPSTGELF	TRBV9	TRBJ2-2
ASSEIQGAGAKNIQY	TRBV25-1	TRBJ2-4
ASSQGAGPYEQY	TRBV4-3	TRBJ2-7
AWSKEYSYEQY	TRBV30	TRBJ2-7
ASSTILPGLAGETQY	TRBV2	TRBJ2-5
ATRDRLTYGYT	TRBV6-1	TRBJ1-2
ASSGVSGGTTREQY	TRBV9	TRBJ2-7